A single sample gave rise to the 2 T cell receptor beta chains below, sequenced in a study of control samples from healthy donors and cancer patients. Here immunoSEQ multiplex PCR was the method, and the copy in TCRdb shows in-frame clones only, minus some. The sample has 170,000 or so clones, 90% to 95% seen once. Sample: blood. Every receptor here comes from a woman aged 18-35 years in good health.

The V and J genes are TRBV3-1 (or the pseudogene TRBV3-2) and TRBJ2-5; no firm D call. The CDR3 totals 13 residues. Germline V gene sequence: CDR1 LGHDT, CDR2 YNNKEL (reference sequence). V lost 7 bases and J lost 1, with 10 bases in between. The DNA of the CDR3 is TGTGCCAGCAAACCTTCAACCCAAGAGACCCAGTACTTC. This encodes CASKPSTQETQYF.

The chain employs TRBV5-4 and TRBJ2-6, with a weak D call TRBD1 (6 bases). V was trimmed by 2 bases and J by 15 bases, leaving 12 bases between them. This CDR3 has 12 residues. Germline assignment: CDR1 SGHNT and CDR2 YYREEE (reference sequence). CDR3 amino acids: CASSFGPGDLTF. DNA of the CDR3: TGTGCCAGCAGCTTCGGTCCAGGGGACCTGACTTTC. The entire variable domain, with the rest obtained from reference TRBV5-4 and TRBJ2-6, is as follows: ETGVTQSPTHLIKTRGQQVTLRCSSQSGHNTVSWYQQALGQGPQFIFQYYREEENGRGNFPPRFSGLQFPNYSSELNVNALELDDSALYLCASSFGPGDLTFGAGSRLTVL.